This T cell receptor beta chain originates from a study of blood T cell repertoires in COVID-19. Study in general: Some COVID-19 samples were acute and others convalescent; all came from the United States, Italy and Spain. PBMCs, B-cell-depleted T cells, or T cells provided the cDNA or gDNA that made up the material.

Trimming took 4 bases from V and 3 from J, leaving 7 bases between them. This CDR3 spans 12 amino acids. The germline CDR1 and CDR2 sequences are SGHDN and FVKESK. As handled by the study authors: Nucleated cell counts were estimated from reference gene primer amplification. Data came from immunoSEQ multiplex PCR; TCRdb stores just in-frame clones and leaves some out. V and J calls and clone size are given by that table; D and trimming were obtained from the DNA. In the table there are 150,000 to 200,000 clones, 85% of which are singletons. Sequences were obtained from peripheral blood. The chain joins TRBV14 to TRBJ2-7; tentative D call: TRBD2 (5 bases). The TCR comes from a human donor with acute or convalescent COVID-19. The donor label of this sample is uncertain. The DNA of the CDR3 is TGTGCCAGCAGCCGAGGGTACTACGAGCAGTACTTC. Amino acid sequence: CASSRGYYEQYF.